These 9 T cell receptor beta chains were sequenced from one sample in a study of T cell repertoires in cytomegalovirus infection. TCRdb re-called the reads with MiXCR, one entry per CDR3 protein. The repertoire holds about 770,000 distinct CDR3 sequences, approximately 32% seen once, with around 13% in the top ten. Antigen specificity for these receptors is unknown. The sequences come from cultured CD8+ T cells from PBMCs, collected from culture after CMV antigen stimulation. These receptors all come from a human donor in good health (CMV status not recorded). Some clones in this sample may be carry-over from other donors' samples.

The chain carries TRBV27 and TRBJ2-3; 7 nucleotides match TRBD1. From germline, CDR1 is MNHEY and CDR2 SMNVEV (reference sequence). CDR3 length: 14 residues. J lost 1 base, V lost 7 bases, and 5 bases had no gene match. CDR3 bases: TGTGCCAGCAATGGGGACAGACGCACAGATACGCAGTATTTT. This translates into CASNGDRRTDTQYF.

The chain uses TRBV7-4 and TRBJ1-4; TRBD1 agrees at 11 bases. CDR3 length: 17 residues. With V trimmed by 4 bases and J by 7 bases, 11 bases remained unmatched. CDR1 SGHVT and CDR2 SQSDAQ come from the germline V gene. The CDR3 DNA reads as TGTGCCAGCAGCTCCGGGACAGGGGGAAGGGAAGGTGAAAAACTGTTTTTT. It encodes CASSSGTGGREGEKLFF. Combining the CDR3 with reference TRBV7-4 and TRBJ1-4 gives the whole variable domain GAGVSQSPRYKVAKRGRDVALRCDSISGHVTLYWYRQTLGQGSEVLTYSQSDAQRDKSGRPSGRFSAERPERSVSTLKIQRTEQGDSAVYLCASSSGTGGREGEKLFFGSGTQLSVL.

This clonotype was recorded many times. The chain joins TRBV12-3 or TRBV12-4 to TRBJ1-1; maybe TRBD1 (5 bases). This CDR3 has 14 amino acids. Trimming cost V 4 bases and J 4 bases, with 13 bases left between them. The CDR3 coding sequence is TGTGCCAGCAGTTCAGGGATTGGGGGCACTGAAGCTTTCTTT. It specifies CASSSGIGGTEAFF.

The rearrangement uses TRBV2 and TRBJ2-7; TRBD2 matches 7 bases. The CDR3 runs to 12 residues. CDR1 is SNHLY, CDR2 FYNNEI, per germline. The V and J ends lost 6 bases and 6 bases, in that order; junction bases with no gene match: 5. The CDR3 sequence is CASSWGGVEQYV. The CDR3 coding sequence is TGTGCCAGCAGCTGGGGGGGAGTCGAGCAGTACGTC.

The V gene is TRBV24-1, the J gene TRBJ1-4, with TRBD1 matching over 8 bases. CDR3 length equals 15 residues. Germline CDR1 is KGHDR and CDR2 is SFDVKD. Trimming cost V 4 bases and J 10 bases; bases outside gene matches: 10. CDR3 nucleotides: TGTGCCACCAGTGAGAGGACAGGGAAGTTTGGAAAACTGTTTTTT. Translated, it gives CATSERTGKFGKLFF.

This clonotype was seen a few times. The rearrangement links TRBV6-6 to TRBJ1-3; no clear D. The V gene's germline CDR1 is MNHNY and CDR2 SVGAGI (reference sequence). The CDR3 covers 15 residues. The V gene lost 5 bases and the J gene lost 0 bases, with 11 bases spanning the gap. This chain's CDR3 is CASSQFKDSGNTIYF. The CDR3 DNA reads TGTGCCAGCAGTCAATTCAAGGACTCTGGAAACACCATATATTTT.

This clonotype appeared once. The chain carries TRBV2 and TRBJ2-7, with D possibly being TRBD2 (6 bases). The CDR3 contains 17 residues. Looked up from germline, CDR1 is SNHLY and CDR2 is FYNNEI. V lost 8 bases and J 3 bases, leaving 26 bases between the germline ends. For the CDR3, the DNA is TGTGCCAGCGAGGGGTTGGGAGCTAGCGTCAGCCACTACGAGCAGTACTTC. As protein: CASEGLGASVSHYEQYF.

V and J are TRBV4-2 and TRBJ1-1; 9 positions match TRBD1. CDR1 is LGHNA, CDR2 YNFKEQ, per germline. CDR3 length: 17 amino acids. With V trimmed by 2 bases and J by 2 bases, 9 bases remained unmatched. DNA of the CDR3: TGTGCCAGCAGCCAAATATCTCGGGACAGGGATAACACTGAAGCTTTCTTT. It codes for CASSQISRDRDNTEAFF.

This clonotype has more than one count but fewer than ten. The rearrangement uses TRBV20-1 and TRBJ1-2, with TRBD1 identical over 8 bases. V dropped 2 bases and J dropped 2; count of bases not matched to a gene: 7. This CDR3 is built from 15 residues. CDR1 and CDR2 (germline): DFQATT, SNEGSKA (reference sequence). The CDR3 DNA follows: TGCAGTGCTAGATCCGTGGACAGGGTGAACTATGGCTACACCTTC. It is translated as CSARSVDRVNYGYTF.